This T cell receptor (beta chain) was observed in a study of blood T cell repertoires in COVID-19. Whole-study context: There were acute and convalescent COVID-19 samples, and they came from the United States, Italy and Spain. PBMCs, B-cell-depleted T cells, or T cells were the source of the cDNA or gDNA that made up the material.

Per the authors' pipeline: Reference gene primer amplification yielded estimated nucleated cell counts. This table comes from immunoSEQ multiplex PCR, and its TCRdb copy is limited to in-frame clones, with some not included. From that table come the V and J calls and clone size; the DNA was used to work out D and trimming. The table has tens of thousands of clones, roughly three quarters seen once. V lost 2 bases and J lost 5, with 13 bases in between. Germline V lookup: CDR1 SNHLY, CDR2 FYNNEI. CDR3 length equals 14 residues. Material: peripheral blood. The rearrangement links TRBV2 to TRBJ2-7; TRBD1 is a possible D gene (6 bases). This TCR was sampled from a man in his 60s with acute or convalescent COVID-19. CDR3 DNA: TGTGCCAGCAGTGAAAACAGGGATAGCCACGAGCAGTACTTC. Protein: CASSENRDSHEQYF.